These T cell receptor beta chains were read from a single sample in a study of human T cells and chemical hapten exposure. TCRdb passed the RACE reads through MiXCR, listing each CDR3 protein once. Among over 95,000 distinct CDR3 sequences, around 12% were seen once, and the ten largest hold approximately 2.1%. Here the sequenced sample was whole blood, taken in connection with sensitization to the hapten diphenylcyclopropenone (DPC). The receptor set was obtained from a woman in her thirties or forties with alopecia areata. Some clones in this sample may be carry-over from other donors' samples. The conserved cysteine and the conserved F or W are not part of the CDR3 here.

ASSYSKHNEQF	TRBV6-2/TRBV6-3	TRBJ2-1
ASSPTGAGDNEQF	TRBV9	TRBJ2-1
ASSLEWTGPTEAF	TRBV11-2	TRBJ1-1
ASSQGPLRRELNTEAF	TRBV4-2	TRBJ1-1
ASSPRLAGHNSNTGELF	TRBV7-6	TRBJ2-2
ASRTGQVSYEQY	TRBV6-1	TRBJ2-7
ASSLNRWNYGYT	TRBV12-3/TRBV12-4	TRBJ1-2
ASTPGGTNTEAF	TRBV28	TRBJ1-1
ASSSQGGGLNNEQF	TRBV27	TRBJ2-1
ASKGRGTEQY	TRBV23-1	TRBJ2-7
ASKRDRGDNEQF	TRBV2	TRBJ2-1
ASSLAGESTDTQY	TRBV5-1	TRBJ2-3
ASSQEVSGYEQY	TRBV14	TRBJ2-7
ASSYRDKELF	TRBV7-3	TRBJ2-2
ASSLLGGPYNEQF	TRBV6-2/TRBV6-3	TRBJ2-1